The source of this T cell receptor (beta chain) is a study of vaccination and CD4 T cells after COVID-19 (dated by TCRdb to 2022 to 2024). Study-wide context: SARS-CoV-2 positivity had been established in the convalescent patients by nasal swab PCR, and mild disease was recorded in eight to ten of these patients and severe disease in one. A few convalescent patients were sampled both early after vaccination (day 14) and late after vaccination (days 161 to 241). The spike-specific CD4+ TCR repertoire was compared before and after mRNA vaccination in about nine COVID-19 convalescent patients and several infection-naive healthy vaccine recipients. Two doses of either the Pfizer-BioNTech BNT162b2 vaccine (n=8) or the Moderna mRNA-1273 vaccine (n=2) were administered to participants. Post-vaccine blood samples were taken a median of approximately 70 days after the second vaccine dose, with a range of roughly 14 to 250 days. Post-COVID blood samples from convalescent patients were collected a median of roughly 100 days after diagnosis, with a range of 35 to 161 days. In the convalescent cohort there were six males and four females, among whom were two Hispanic individuals, seven Caucasians, two Asians and one multiracial person.

Points on this clonotype: Which antigen it targets is not known. No base quality information exists; no much larger clone differs at one position.

The time point label, as the study defines it: late sampling 161 to 241 days after vaccination in three convalescent patients. The convalescent patients' positive SARS-CoV-2 PCR tests were from March to December 2020, which was before the Alpha, Beta and Delta variants emerged in the United States. Ficoll-Paque Plus gradient centrifugation was used to isolate PBMCs from whole blood, and the isolated PBMCs were then either used fresh or cryopreserved at -140C. What the study reported, not specific to this receptor: Only a relatively small number of convalescent patients were included in the study, and early timepoints following natural infection were not analyzed. In convalescent patients, a median around 85% of post-vaccine SARS-CoV-2-reactive clones were detected only after vaccination, and vaccine-specific priming was suggested by this finding. Of the vaccine-specific clones in convalescent patients, 304 of 307, or nearly all, reacted only to SARS-CoV-2 spike and did not cross-react with common cold coronaviruses. An increase in the median number of SARS-CoV-2-reactive clonotypes from 20 to 25 after infection to 38 after vaccination was observed, but the change was not found to be significant.

V sheds 4 bases and J sheds 0 bases, leaving 13 bases between their ends. CDR1 and CDR2 (MDHEN, SYDVKM) derive from the germline V gene. The CDR3 contains 16 residues, cysteine and phenylalanine counted. Just CDR3 DNA is preserved here, 48 bases in frame from base 1. Library preparation employed PCR. For sequencing, an Illumina iSeq 100 was employed. As for the authors' bioinformatics: Non-productive sequences were removed, and CDR3s not starting with C, not ending with F or W, or shorter than 7 amino acids were discarded. Using R version 3.6.1, CDR3 homology was evaluated through Levenshtein distances (stringdist) along with unrooted phylogenetic trees (ape). TCRdb redid the processing of the public reads, applying fastp at Q25 and MiXCR, and retained in-frame beta chains. Rows are combined by CDR3 protein, so each entry shows the most common genes and DNA. For this entry, the V and J calls and clone size follow TCRdb and not the study's own pipeline. The table for this sample lists just over 35,000 distinct CDR3 sequences; under 45% of them were counted only once. The ten largest clonotypes hold under 6.5% of the sample.

The chain links TRBV28 with TRBJ1-5, and possibly TRBD1, on 6 matching bases. The sample here was CD4+ T cells from blood, taken about 7 months after SARS-CoV-2 vaccination. The receptor was derived from a human donor who had recovered from COVID-19. The DNA is as follows: TGTGCCAGCAGTTCATCGGACAGTTATAGCAATCAGCCCCAGCATTTT. Translated, it reads CASSSSDSYSNQPQHF. The full variable domain, completed from the reference TRBV28 and TRBJ1-5 proteins outside the CDR3, reads DVKVTQSSRYLVKRTGEKVFLECVQDMDHENMFWYRQDPGLGLRLIYFSYDVKMKEKGDIPEGYSVSREKKERFSLILESASTNQTSMYLCASSSSDSYSNQPQHFGDGTRLSIL.